This T cell receptor beta chain was recorded in a study of T cell repertoires in cytomegalovirus infection. Study-level background: Public TCR beta signatures provided an indication of both CMV infection and a matching HLA type. Study outcomes and limitations: Clonotype analysis showed dominance of the ex vivo response by HLA-C-restricted CMV-specific TCR beta clonotypes.

This clonotype was recorded many times. The target antigen is unknown. TCRdb reprocessed the reads via MiXCR and lists one record per CDR3 protein. This sample has some 150,000 distinct CDR3 sequences; 5.5% to 7% occur once, and the top ten carry roughly 18%. This CDR3 is built from 15 residues. Germline V lookup: CDR1 MNHNS, CDR2 SASEGT. Trimming shortened V by 4 bases and J by 1 base, and 13 bases separated the two germline ends. Sequenced material: PBMCs. This sequence joins TRBV6-1 and TRBJ1-2; TRBD1 might be the D (5 bases). The sequence was collected from a human donor in good health (CMV status not recorded). Some clones in this sample may be carry-over from other donors' samples. In nucleotides, the CDR3 is TGTGCCAGCAGTGGTCCCAGGGTTGGTAACTATGGCTACACCTTC. Its translation is CASSGPRVGNYGYTF.